These T cell receptor beta chains were read from a single sample in a study of blood T cell repertoires in COVID-19. Method: immunoSEQ multiplex PCR; TCRdb's copy keeps in-frame clones and lacks some. The sample carries fewer than 250,000 clones, 86% recorded once. Sequencing was carried out using PBMCs or T cells enriched from blood (not recorded which). The receptors shown here come from a woman aged 50 to 65 who had recovered from COVID-19. Each CDR3 is given with its conserved first and last residue. A D gene is named only where the DNA matches it firmly. Rows give clone size only sometimes, using once, few, many, or a class for an expanded clone.

J | length | D | V | size | DNA | CDR3
TRBJ1-1 | 14 | . | TRBV7-9 | . | TGTGCCAGCAGCTGGGGAGGCAGAAGGACTGAAGCTTTCTTT | CASSWGGRRTEAFF
TRBJ2-3 | 11 | . | TRBV6-5 | once | TGTGCCAGACCACCGGGTCCTTCTCAGTATTTT | CARPPGPSQYF
TRBJ2-7 | 14 | TRBD1 | TRBV11-2 | once | TGTGCCACCGCCAGGCTGACAGGGAATGGCGAGCAGTACTTC | CATARLTGNGEQYF
TRBJ2-1 | 14 | TRBD2 | TRBV15 | . | TGTGCCACCAACAGCGGGGAATCCTACAATGAGCAGTTCTTC | CATNSGESYNEQFF
TRBJ2-3 | 18 | TRBD2 | TRBV7-9 | few | TGTGCCAGCAGCTCGGGACTAGCGGCCCTCCCTGCCACAGATACGCAGTATTTT | CASSSGLAALPATDTQYF
TRBJ2-2 | 12 | . | TRBV5-1 | . | TGCGCCAGCAGCTTGCTCACCGGGGAGCTGTTTTTT | CASSLLTGELFF
TRBJ2-1 | 16 | TRBD1 | TRBV7-3 | . | TGTGCCAGCAGCTTCTCGGGGCAGGGGGTTTACAATGAGCAGTTCTTC | CASSFSGQGVYNEQFF
TRBJ1-5 | 15 | TRBD1 | TRBV4-2 | . | TGTGCCAGCAGCCAAGAACTAGGGGGCGGGCAGCCCCAGCATTTT | CASSQELGGGQPQHF
TRBJ2-5 | 15 | . | TRBV9 | . | TGTGCCAGCAGCGTAGGAGGGGGGGCGGTAGAGACCCAGTACTTC | CASSVGGGAVETQYF
TRBJ2-1 | 15 | TRBD2 | TRBV7-2 | few | TGTGCCATCGGGGGGAGCGGGACCTCCTACAATGAGCAGTTCTTC | CAIGGSGTSYNEQFF
TRBJ1-5 | 17 | TRBD1 | TRBV5-1 | once | TGCGCCAGCAGCACATACCGGGACAGGGAACACAATCAGCCCCAGCATTTT | CASSTYRDREHNQPQHF
TRBJ2-1 | 13 | . | TRBV7-9 | . | TGTGCCAGCAGCGTGAGAATTCTCCATGAGCTGTTCTTC | CASSVRILHELFF
TRBJ2-1 | 15 | TRBD2 | TRBV6-2/TRBV6-3 | . | TGTGCCAGCAGTAAAGGACTAGCGGCGTACAATGAGCAGTTCTTC | CASSKGLAAYNEQFF
TRBJ2-7 | 11 | . | TRBV20-1 | . | TGCAGTGCTAGTGTCAGAGGAGGTAGATACTTC | CSASVRGGRYF
TRBJ1-2 | 14 | TRBD1 | TRBV6-1 | . | TGTGCCAGCAGTGAAGTGGCAGGGGGCCATGGCTACACCTTC | CASSEVAGGHGYTF
TRBJ2-1 | 9 | . | TRBV3-1/TRBV3-2 | once | TGTGCCAGCACCTATGAGCAGTTCTTC | CASTYEQFF
TRBJ2-3 | 15 | TRBD2 | TRBV28 | . | TGTGCCAGCAGTTTTCTAGCGGGAGGCACAGATACGCAGTATTTT | CASSFLAGGTDTQYF
TRBJ2-3 | 18 | TRBD2 | TRBV7-7 | . | TGTGCTAGCAGCTTAGCGTTAGCGGGAGGGCCCTCGACAGATACGCAGTATTTT | CASSLALAGGPSTDTQYF
TRBJ2-7 | 12 | TRBD1 | TRBV29-1 | . | TGCAGCGTCCAGGGACAGATCTACGAGCAGTACTTC | CSVQGQIYEQYF
TRBJ1-3 | 13 | . | TRBV29-1 | . | TGCAGCGCTAGTTCGGCAGGGGAAGTGACCATATATTTT | CSASSAGEVTIYF
TRBJ1-1 | 15 | . | TRBV2 | . | TGTGCCAGCAGGCAGGGGCAGGGGATGAACACTGAAGCTTTCTTT | CASRQGQGMNTEAFF
TRBJ2-1 | 18 | . | TRBV5-7 | . | TGTGCCAGCTCGAAAGGGGGAGCGGGGACGGATGGGGCCAATGAGCAGTTCTTC | CASSKGGAGTDGANEQFF
TRBJ1-2 | 18 | . | TRBV5-5 | . | TGTGCCAGCAGCCCAGGATATTTAACAGGGTTCAACCTTATTGGCTACACCTTC | CASSPGYLTGFNLIGYTF
TRBJ2-3 | 12 | . | TRBV4-1 | . | TGCGCCAGCAGCCACTCCACAGATACGCAGTATTTT | CASSHSTDTQYF
TRBJ1-2 | 15 | TRBD1 | TRBV18 | . | TGTGCCAGCTCACCCCGAACAGGGGAAAACTATGGCTACACCTTC | CASSPRTGENYGYTF
TRBJ2-7 | 14 | . | TRBV5-1 | . | TGCGCCAGCAGCTTTCAAGGGGGTAACTACGAGCAGTACTTC | CASSFQGGNYEQYF
TRBJ1-5 | 21 | . | TRBV3-1/TRBV3-2 | . | TGTGCCAGCAGCCGACAAAACGGGGGAATACCCAGATTCAATAGCAATCAGCCCCAGCATTTT | CASSRQNGGIPRFNSNQPQHF
TRBJ1-2 | 15 | . | TRBV6-5 | . | TGTGCCAGCAGTTATCCACGCGGGTCTAACTATGGCTACACCTTC | CASSYPRGSNYGYTF
TRBJ2-3 | 13 | TRBD2 | TRBV14 | once | TGTGCCAGCAGCTTAGCGGGATCAGATACGCAGTATTTT | CASSLAGSDTQYF
TRBJ1-2 | 14 | TRBD1 | TRBV2 | . | TGTGCCAGCAGTGAAATAGGGGACAGCTTCGGCTACACCTTC | CASSEIGDSFGYTF
TRBJ1-2 | 15 | . | TRBV15 | . | TGTGCCACCAGCAGAGATCAGGCAGGGCGGGGTGGCTACACCTTC | CATSRDQAGRGGYTF
TRBJ1-1 | 11 | TRBD1 | TRBV20-1 | . | TGCAGTGCCCGGGACAGGGGGCGAGCTTTCTTT | CSARDRGRAFF
TRBJ2-7 | 14 | TRBD1 | TRBV6-5 | . | TGTGCCAGCAGAGCCGGGACAGGGTCCTACGAGCAGTACTTC | CASRAGTGSYEQYF
TRBJ2-6 | 17 | TRBD1 | TRBV19 | once | TGTGCCAGTAGTATCCGACAGGGGAGCTCTGGGGCCAACGTCCTGACTTTC | CASSIRQGSSGANVLTF
TRBJ2-6 | 16 | . | TRBV18 | . | TGTGCCAGCTCACCATCAGGGCCCTCTGGGGCCAACGTCCTGACTTTC | CASSPSGPSGANVLTF
TRBJ1-2 | 16 | TRBD1 | TRBV27 | . | TGTGCCAGCAGTAAACTAGGACAGGGGGCTAGATCTGGCTACACCTTC | CASSKLGQGARSGYTF
TRBJ1-2 | 17 | . | TRBV25-1 | . | TGTGCCAGCAGTGAAAGGAGAGGTCGGAGGGCCAACTATGGCTACACCTTC | CASSERRGRRANYGYTF
TRBJ2-1 | 20 | TRBD2 | TRBV15 | . | TGTGCCACCAGCAGAGATAATATCCGAAGCGGGGGGAGCTCCTACAATGAGCAGTTCTTC | CATSRDNIRSGGSSYNEQFF
TRBJ2-7 | 12 | . | TRBV6-1 | . | TGTGCCAGCAGTGAGTCCGGGTACGAGCAGTACTTC | CASSESGYEQYF
TRBJ2-3 | 15 | . | TRBV10-3 | . | TGTGCCATCAGTGAGTGGGGGACTAGCACAGATACGCAGTATTTT | CAISEWGTSTDTQYF
TRBJ1-1 | 15 | . | TRBV18 | . | TGTGCCAGCTCACCACTTCAGCGCATTTCTACTGAAGCTTTCTTT | CASSPLQRISTEAFF
TRBJ1-1 | 13 | . | TRBV12-3/TRBV12-4 | . | TGTGCCAGCCGAGTTGCTGCGAACACTGAAGCTTTCTTT | CASRVAANTEAFF
TRBJ1-5 | 15 | . | TRBV6-5 | . | TGTGCCAGCAGTTTAAGTTTCGGTCAGGGTCAGCCCCAGCATTTT | CASSLSFGQGQPQHF
TRBJ1-2 | 13 | . | TRBV6-5 | . | TGTGCCAGCAGTAAGCAACAGGGCTTTGGCTACACCTTC | CASSKQQGFGYTF
TRBJ1-1 | 14 | . | TRBV15 | . | TGTGCCACCAGCTCCAAGAGGGCCGGCACTGAAGCTTTCTTT | CATSSKRAGTEAFF